These 19 T cell receptor beta chains were all obtained from the same sample, sequenced in a study of naive CD8 T cells in extremely preterm neonates. Clones were read by immunoSEQ multiplex PCR, and TCRdb kept only the in-frame ones, dropping some. Among 3,900 or so clones, 95% to 98% were seen once, and the ten largest hold 0.75%. Source material: naive CD8+ T cells from blood. Receptor source: a human donor in good health.

This chain links TRBV4-3 with TRBJ1-5; the match to TRBD1 covers 7 bases. This CDR3 has 13 residues. V lost 4 bases, J lost 4 bases, and 1 base stayed unmatched. Germline lookup yields CDR1 LGHNA and CDR2 YSLEER. CDR3 coding DNA: TGCGCCAGCAGCCCGGACAGGAATCAGCCCCAGCATTTT. Amino acid sequence: CASSPDRNQPQHF.

The rearrangement links TRBV27 to TRBJ2-1; 7 positions agree with TRBD2. Per the germline V gene, CDR1 is MNHEY and CDR2 is SMNVEV (reference sequence). The CDR3 covers 14 residues. With V trimmed by 5 bases and J by 1 base, 2 bases remained unmatched. The chain's CDR3 is CASSRGVSYNEQFF. In DNA form, the CDR3 reads TGTGCCAGCAGTCGGGGGGTTTCCTACAATGAGCAGTTCTTC.

The chain employs TRBV7-8 and TRBJ2-2, with D tentatively TRBD2 (5 bases). Germline values: CDR1 SGHVS, CDR2 FQNEAQ. This CDR3 has 16 amino acids. Between the trimmed V and J ends, which lost 2 bases and 4 bases, there was a span of 14 bases. Here the CDR3 reads CASSLYERAGTGELFF. CDR3 coding DNA: TGTGCCAGCAGCTTATATGAGCGCGCGGGCACCGGGGAGCTGTTTTTT.

J is TRBJ2-7 and V is TRBV19, with 8 bases that match TRBD1. This CDR3 has 13 amino acids. Germline V gives CDR1 LNHDA, CDR2 SQIVND (reference sequence). The V segment lost 5 bases and the J segment 3 bases; nucleotides outside the gene matches: 3. The CDR3 DNA follows: TGTGCCAGTAGTGCCGACAGGGGCTACGAGCAGTACTTC. It translates to CASSADRGYEQYF.

The V call is TRBV7-9, the J call TRBJ1-2; no clear D gene. This CDR3 contains 17 residues. Germline-derived CDR1 and CDR2 are SEHNR and FQNEAQ (reference sequence). Trimming removed 4 bases from V and 0 bases from J, with 18 bases in between. The CDR3 sequence is CASSSEDWKVSNYGYTF. CDR3 in DNA: TGTGCCAGCAGCTCAGAGGACTGGAAGGTCTCTAACTATGGCTACACCTTC.

The chain joins TRBV7-3 to TRBJ2-7; 12 bases are shared with TRBD2. V lost 5 bases and J lost 6; bases outside the gene matches: 17. Per the germline V gene, CDR1 is SGHTA and CDR2 is FQGTGA. There are 18 residues in the CDR3. CDR3 sequence: CASSRTSGAINRVFEQYV. CDR3 nucleotides: TGTGCCAGCAGCCGGACTAGCGGGGCCATCAATAGGGTCTTCGAGCAGTACGTC.

The rearrangement links TRBV4-1 to TRBJ2-2, with TRBD2 matching 11 bases. CDR3 size: 17 residues. CDR1 is MGHRA and CDR2 is YSYEKL in the germline V gene. V lost 1 base to trimming and J lost 7 bases; unmatched junction nucleotides: 8. The CDR3 loop reads CASSQARLAGGGGELFF. In nucleotides, the CDR3 is TGCGCCAGCAGCCAAGCTCGATTAGCGGGGGGGGGCGGGGAGCTGTTTTTT.

The J gene is TRBJ2-5, the V gene TRBV7-6, with a weak D call TRBD2 (5 bases). Germline-derived CDR1 and CDR2 are SGHVS and FNYEAQ. V lost 5 bases and J lost 1, with 20 bases in between. The CDR3 loop spans 17 amino acids. DNA for the CDR3: TGTGCCAGCAGCCAACATCCTTCCCAGCGGCGCCAAGAGACCCAGTACTTC. This codes for CASSQHPSQRRQETQYF.

This chain uses TRBV18 with TRBJ2-7; 9 bases align to TRBD1. The CDR3 length is 14 residues. Unmatched junction bases numbered 2, after V lost 3 bases and J lost 2 bases. Germline-derived CDR1 and CDR2 are KGHSH and LQKENI. Here the CDR3 reads CASSPRDRAYEQYV. The CDR3 DNA follows: TGTGCCAGCTCACCCCGGGACAGGGCCTACGAGCAGTACGTC.

CDR3 bases: TGTGCCAGCAGCAGGGGTCAGAACACTGAAGCTTTCTTT. This encodes CASSRGQNTEAFF. The chain uses TRBV5-5 and TRBJ1-1; D perhaps matches TRBD1 (5 bases). Trimming removed 4 bases at V and 1 base at J, with 8 bases between. CDR1 and CDR2 from the germline V gene are SGHKS and YYEKEE (reference sequence). The length of the CDR3 is 13 residues.

J is TRBJ2-3 and V is TRBV9; 8 bases are shared with TRBD2. Losses at the gene ends were 3 bases for V and 4 bases for J; bases not matched to a gene: 10. The CDR3 covers 16 residues. Germline CDR1 SGDLS, CDR2 YYNGEE. CDR3 sequence: CASSERGGLRSDTQYF. Here the CDR3 DNA reads TGTGCCAGCAGCGAACGGGGGGGCCTTCGGTCAGATACGCAGTATTTT.

This rearrangement joins TRBV30 to TRBJ1-4; D is uncertain. Trimming took 0 bases from V and 8 from J, leaving 7 bases between them. This CDR3 spans 12 amino acids. Germline V CDR1 and CDR2: GTSNPN, SVGIG (reference sequence). The CDR3 DNA follows: TGTGCCTGGAGTGTCCCTGGCGAAAAACTGTTTTTT. Encoded protein: CAWSVPGEKLFF.

The rearrangement joins TRBV19 to TRBJ2-1; D not certain. The V gene's germline CDR1 is LNHDA and CDR2 SQIVND (reference sequence). CDR3 size: 13 residues. The V end was cut by 3 bases, the J end by 6 bases, with 9 bases between. The CDR3 coding sequence is TGTGCCAGTAGTATTCTGGGCATCAATGAGCAGTTCTTC. Amino acids: CASSILGINEQFF.

This clone occurred once. V and J are TRBV25-1 and TRBJ1-4, with D tentatively TRBD1 (6 bases). Germline CDR1 is MGHDK and CDR2 is SYGVNS. The CDR3 length is 12 residues. V dropped 6 bases and J dropped 5 bases, with 7 bases sitting between them. The CDR3: CASSQGNEKLFF. In nucleotides, the CDR3 is TGTGCCAGCAGCCAGGGGAATGAAAAACTGTTTTTT.

This chain uses TRBV28 with TRBJ2-5, with 11 bases fitting TRBD1. The CDR3 length is 15 residues. Germline loops: CDR1 MDHEN, CDR2 SYDVKM. Germline trimming cut 8 bases from V and 4 bases from J; bases unmatched to any gene: 9. The CDR3 coding sequence is TGTGCCAGCCAAGGACAGGGGGCGAGGATAGAGACCCAGTACTTC. Translated: CASQGQGARIETQYF.

The CDR3 region has the DNA TGTGCCAGCAGACCGGGGGGTGCTGAAGCTTTCTTT. Amino acids: CASRPGGAEAFF. The gene calls are TRBV6-1 and TRBJ1-1, with a tentative D call TRBD1 (5 bases). CDR3 length equals 12 residues. V dropped 6 bases and J dropped 6 bases, with 11 bases sitting between them. The germline V gene encodes CDR1 MNHNS and CDR2 SASEGT.

The chain has TRBV7-9 and TRBJ2-3; 8 positions agree with TRBD1. The CDR3 sequence is 14 residues long. The J segment lost 4 bases and the V segment lost 5 bases, leaving 5 bases of the junction unmatched. Germline loops: CDR1 SEHNR, CDR2 FQNEAQ (reference sequence). CDR3 loop: CASSPKTGADTQYF. The CDR3 bases are TGTGCCAGCAGCCCAAAGACAGGGGCAGATACGCAGTATTTT.

The gene calls are TRBV6-1 and TRBJ2-4; 7 bases map to TRBD1. The CDR3 is 17 residues long. Germline V CDR1 and CDR2: MNHNS, SASEGT. J was trimmed by 6 bases and V by 1 base; bases with no gene match: 12. The CDR3 spells CASSEDEGAREVNIQYF. CDR3 coding DNA: TGTGCCAGCAGTGAAGACGAGGGGGCGCGTGAAGTAAACATTCAGTACTTC.

The chain is built from TRBV4-1 and TRBJ2-3; possibly TRBD2 for D (5 bases). CDR1 MGHRA and CDR2 YSYEKL come from the germline V gene. The CDR3 is 13 amino acids. V was pared by 0 bases and J by 6 bases, with 7 bases between. CDR3 loop: CASSQDRGDTQYF. The DNA for the CDR3 is TGCGCCAGCAGCCAAGATCGCGGGGATACGCAGTATTTT.